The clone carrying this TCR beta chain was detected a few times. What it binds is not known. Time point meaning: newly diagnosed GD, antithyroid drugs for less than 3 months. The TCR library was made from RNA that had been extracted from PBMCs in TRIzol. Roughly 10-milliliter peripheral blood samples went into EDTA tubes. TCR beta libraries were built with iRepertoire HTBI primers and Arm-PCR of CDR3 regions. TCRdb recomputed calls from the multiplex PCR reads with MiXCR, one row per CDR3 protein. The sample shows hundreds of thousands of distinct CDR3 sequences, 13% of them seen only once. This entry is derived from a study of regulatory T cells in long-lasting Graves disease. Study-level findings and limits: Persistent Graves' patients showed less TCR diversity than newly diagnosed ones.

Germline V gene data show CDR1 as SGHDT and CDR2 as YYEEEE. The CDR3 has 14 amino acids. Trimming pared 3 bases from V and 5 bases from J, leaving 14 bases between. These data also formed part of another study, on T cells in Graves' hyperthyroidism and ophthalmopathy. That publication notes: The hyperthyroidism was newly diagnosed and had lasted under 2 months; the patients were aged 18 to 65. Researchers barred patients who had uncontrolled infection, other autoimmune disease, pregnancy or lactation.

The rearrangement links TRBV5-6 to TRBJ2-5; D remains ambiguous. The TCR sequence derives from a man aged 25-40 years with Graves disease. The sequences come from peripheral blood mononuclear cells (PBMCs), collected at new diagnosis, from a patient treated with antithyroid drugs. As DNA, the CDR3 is TGTGCCAGCAGCTCGGACGAGTTCGCGGAGACCCAGTACTTC. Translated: CASSSDEFAETQYF.